This T cell receptor beta chain was documented in a study of T cell repertoires in cytomegalovirus infection. On the study more broadly: The public TCR beta signatures pointed to both CMV infection and matching HLA type.

Whole-study findings and limits: Identification of carriers of CMV plus the relevant HLA was performed using cumulative public TCR beta family frequency. Within the response measured ex vivo, HLA-C-restricted CMV-specific TCR beta clonotypes were dominant.

In TCRdb, the reads were re-called with MiXCR into one record per CDR3 protein. The sample holds approximately 50,000 distinct CDR3 sequences; around 19% are singletons and the top ten take around four fifths. The CDR3 covers 13 residues. Trimming removed 8 bases at V and 6 bases at J, with 15 bases between. Germline lookup yields CDR1 MNHEY and CDR2 SMNVEV (reference sequence). Regarding this clonotype: The antigen remains unidentified.

The sample consisted of CD8+ T cells from cultured PBMCs, taken from culture after CMV antigen stimulation. This receptor was taken from a human donor in good health (CMV status not recorded). Some clones in this sample may be carry-over from other donors' samples. The chain combines TRBV27 with TRBJ2-3, with D possibly being TRBD2 (6 bases). CDR3 sequence reads: CASLGWEEDTQYF. The CDR3 region has the DNA TGTGCCAGCCTTGGGTGGGAGGAGGATACGCAGTATTTT.